These 17 T cell receptor beta chains were sequenced from one sample in a study of T cell responses to AZD1222 COVID-19 vaccine. The method was immunoSEQ multiplex PCR; TCRdb's version includes in-frame clones alone and lacks a portion of them. The sample has under 100,000 clones, around nine tenths seen once. The sequencing used peripheral blood, collected on day 0 of AZD1222 vaccination. These TCRs come from an adult in good health.

This chain links TRBV19 with TRBJ1-2; D remains ambiguous. CDR1 is LNHDA and CDR2 is SQIVND in the germline V gene (reference sequence). The CDR3 extends over 11 amino acids. V lost 9 bases, J lost 7 bases, and 12 bases lay in between. The CDR3 loop reads CARPQRVGYTF. The CDR3 nucleotides read TGTGCCAGACCACAGAGGGTTGGCTACACCTTC.

This clone was seen once. This chain joins TRBV2 and TRBJ1-6; D remains ambiguous. The CDR3 runs to 11 residues. V was pared by 6 bases and J by 8 bases, with 5 bases between. Germline-derived CDR1 and CDR2 are SNHLY and FYNNEI. CDR3 residues: CASRLDSPLHF. CDR3 bases: TGTGCCAGCAGGTTGGATTCACCCCTCCACTTT.

The rearrangement uses TRBV5-1 and TRBJ1-2, with TRBD1 matching 8 bases. This CDR3 comprises 14 residues. CDR1 is SGHRS and CDR2 is YFSETQ in the germline V gene. Losses at the gene ends were 4 bases for V and 3 bases for J; bases not matched to a gene: 5. This chain's CDR3 is CASSVLGQDYGYTF. For the CDR3, the DNA is TGCGCCAGCAGCGTATTGGGACAGGACTATGGCTACACCTTC.

The chain recombines TRBV28 with TRBJ2-3; a weak D match, TRBD2 (6 bases). Germline V CDR1 and CDR2: MDHEN, SYDVKM. The CDR3 consists of 18 residues. V lost 3 bases, J lost 1 base, and 20 bases lay in between. The CDR3 here is CASSFLPAAKRGTDTQYF. CDR3 sequence (DNA): TGTGCCAGCAGTTTCCTACCCGCGGCCAAGCGGGGCACAGATACGCAGTATTTT. Based on the CDR3 plus reference TRBV28 and TRBJ2-3, the full variable domain is DVKVTQSSRYLVKRTGEKVFLECVQDMDHENMFWYRQDPGLGLRLIYFSYDVKMKEKGDIPEGYSVSREKKERFSLILESASTNQTSMYLCASSFLPAAKRGTDTQYFGPGTRLTVL.

CDR3 nucleotide sequence: TGCGCCAGCAGCTCCACTAGTTTTCTGGGGGAGACCCAGTACTTC. Its protein is CASSSTSFLGETQYF. V and J are TRBV5-1 and TRBJ2-5; tentatively, D is TRBD2 (5 bases). CDR1 and CDR2 (germline): SGHRS, YFSETQ. There are 15 residues in the CDR3. Trimming shortened V by 3 bases and J by 5 bases, and 17 bases separated the two germline ends.

The chain is built from TRBV9 and TRBJ2-6; possible D gene TRBD2, 6 bases. CDR1 SGDLS and CDR2 YYNGEE come from the germline V gene. V was clipped by 0 bases and J by 0 bases, with 19 bases between them. The CDR3 has 20 amino acids. The CDR3 bases are TGTGCCAGCAGCGTAGAATGGCGGGGCGTCGGACCCTCTGGGGCCAACGTCCTGACTTTC. Translation: CASSVEWRGVGPSGANVLTF.

This rearrangement joins TRBV5-1 to TRBJ2-7; D possibly corresponds to TRBD1 (5 bases). Trimming removed 4 bases from V and 5 bases from J, with 16 bases in between. The germline V gene has CDR1 SGHRS and CDR2 YFSETQ. The CDR3 runs 14 residues. DNA of the CDR3: TGCGCCAGCAGCCCTACAGGCCTAATCGACGAGCAGTACTTC. Translation gives CASSPTGLIDEQYF. Complete variable domain (other parts from reference TRBV5-1 and TRBJ2-7): KAGVTQTPRYLIKTRGQQVTLSCSPISGHRSVSWYQQTPGQGLQFLFEYFSETQRNKGNFPGRFSGRQFSNSRSEMNVSTLELGDSALYLCASSPTGLIDEQYFGPGTRLTVT.

The chain uses TRBV12-3 or TRBV12-4 and TRBJ1-5, with unresolved D. There are 13 residues in the CDR3. V was cut by 6 bases and J by 4 bases, with 10 bases left in between. The CDR3 loop is CASSPWGNQPQHF. CDR3 DNA: TGTGCCAGCAGCCCTTGGGGAAATCAGCCCCAGCATTTT.

The chain recombines TRBV12-3 or TRBV12-4 with TRBJ1-2; unclear D gene. This CDR3 contains 11 residues. V was trimmed by 4 bases and J by 7 bases, leaving 7 bases between them. CDR3 loop: CASSSAVGYTF. The CDR3 coding sequence is TGTGCCAGCAGTTCTGCTGTTGGCTACACCTTC.

This clone was seen a single time. This chain links TRBV6-5 with TRBJ2-7; D is possibly TRBD2 (6 bases). CDR3 length equals 14 residues. Trimming removed 8 bases from V and 4 bases from J, with 18 bases in between. Per the germline V gene, CDR1 is MNHEY and CDR2 is SVGAGI. DNA of the CDR3: TGTGCCAGCGTGAAATCTCAGGGAGGATACGAGCAGTACTTC. Protein: CASVKSQGGYEQYF.

V usage is TRBV7-9 and J usage is TRBJ2-7, with D perhaps TRBD2 (6 bases). Deletions cut 1 base from V and 2 bases from J, with 9 bases between. Germline V lookup: CDR1 SEHNR, CDR2 FQNEAQ (reference sequence). There are 14 residues in the CDR3. The CDR3 protein is CASSLEGLTYEQYF. CDR3 DNA sequence: TGTGCCAGCAGCTTAGAGGGACTTACCTACGAGCAGTACTTC.

This CDR3 reads CATSRAGSNEKLFF. CDR3 DNA sequence: TGTGCCACCAGCAGAGCAGGGTCTAATGAAAAACTGTTTTTT. This rearrangement joins TRBV15 to TRBJ1-4; tentatively, D is TRBD1 (5 bases). Trimming pared 1 base from V and 3 bases from J, leaving 6 bases between. This CDR3 contains 14 residues. CDR1 LNHNV and CDR2 YYDKDF come from the germline V gene (reference sequence).

The V call is TRBV27, the J call TRBJ1-5; TRBD1 is a possible D gene (6 bases). Deletions cut 2 bases from V and 3 bases from J, with 11 bases between. Germline lookup yields CDR1 MNHEY and CDR2 SMNVEV (reference sequence). This CDR3 contains 15 residues. CDR3 nucleotides: TGTGCCAGCAGTTTAGGGGCAGGGGACAATCAGCCCCAGCATTTT. Its translation: CASSLGAGDNQPQHF.

This clone was detected a few times. The chain carries TRBV30 and TRBJ1-4; unclear D gene. The CDR3 length is 13 residues. The germline gives CDR1 GTSNPN, CDR2 SVGIG (reference sequence). V lost 0 bases, J lost 8 bases, and 10 bases lay in between. The CDR3 nucleotides are TGTGCCTGGAGTGTGTGGGGAGAAGAAAAACTGTTTTTT. Residues: CAWSVWGEEKLFF.

The chain links TRBV9 to TRBJ1-6, with D perhaps TRBD1 (6 bases). The germline V and J ends were trimmed by 4 bases and 5 bases, with 10 bases remaining between them. The CDR3 loop spans 14 amino acids. The germline V gene encodes CDR1 SGDLS and CDR2 YYNGEE. CDR3 loop: CASSIQGNNSPLHF. The CDR3 region has the DNA TGTGCCAGCAGCATACAGGGTAATAATTCACCCCTCCACTTT.

This rearrangement joins TRBV7-8 to TRBJ1-4; D is possibly TRBD1 (6 bases). V lost 2 bases and J lost 3, with 13 bases in between. CDR1 SGHVS and CDR2 FQNEAQ come from the germline V gene. The CDR3 totals 16 residues. The CDR3 DNA follows: TGTGCCAGCAGCTTATCCCGGGCAGGGGCTAATGAAAAACTGTTTTTT. It specifies CASSLSRAGANEKLFF.

V is TRBV5-4 and J is TRBJ1-1; TRBD1 might be the D (6 bases). CDR3 size: 12 residues. Trimming left V 5 bases short and J 4 bases short, with 9 bases between. Germline loops: CDR1 SGHNT, CDR2 YYREEE (reference sequence). CDR3 region: CASRGASTEAFF. In nucleotides, the CDR3 is TGTGCCAGCAGGGGGGCCAGCACTGAAGCTTTCTTT.